The next 17 T cell receptor beta chains were all read from a single sample in a study of blood T cell repertoires in COVID-19. The repertoire was sequenced with immunoSEQ multiplex PCR; TCRdb's copy has only in-frame clones and lacks some. The sample records some 130,000 clones, under 90% being singletons. Sequencing was done on a sample of peripheral blood. These receptors were taken from a human donor in a cohort sampled during active COVID-19.

This sequence joins TRBV11-1 and TRBJ2-1; TRBD2 might be the D (5 bases). Between the trimmed V and J ends, which lost 1 base and 6 bases, there was a span of 10 bases. Per germline, CDR1 SGHAT and CDR2 FQDESV (reference sequence). The CDR3 totals 14 residues. Here the CDR3 DNA reads TGTGCCAGCAGCTTAGGGCTAGCACCCAATGAGCAGTTCTTC. It specifies CASSLGLAPNEQFF.

The chain uses TRBV6-5 and TRBJ2-1; the D gene is possibly TRBD2 (5 bases). This CDR3 has 13 amino acids. The germline V and J ends were trimmed by 8 bases and 5 bases, with 13 bases remaining between them. Germline CDR1 and CDR2: MNHEY and SVGAGI. This CDR3 is CASVPPSNNEQFF. The CDR3 DNA reads TGTGCCAGCGTCCCCCCTAGCAACAATGAGCAGTTCTTC.

Only a few counts were recorded for this clone. The genes are TRBV7-6 and TRBJ2-2, with 9 bases aligning to TRBD1. Germline V gene lookup returns CDR1 SGHVS and CDR2 FNYEAQ. The V segment lost 5 bases and the J segment 6 bases; nucleotides outside the gene matches: 10. This CDR3 contains 16 residues. This CDR3 reads CASSVPGQGFPGELFF. The CDR3 region has the DNA TGTGCCAGCAGCGTACCGGGACAGGGATTCCCCGGGGAGCTGTTTTTT.

Written as DNA, the CDR3 is TGTGCCAGCAGACCGGGACTTAGCTCCTACGAGCAGTACTTC. Protein: CASRPGLSSYEQYF. J is TRBJ2-7 and V is TRBV6-5, with D tentatively TRBD2 (6 bases). This CDR3 spans 14 amino acids. Germline V gene sequence: CDR1 MNHEY, CDR2 SVGAGI. V lost 6 bases and J 0 bases, leaving 12 bases between the germline ends.

This clone was seen just once. The chain links TRBV24-1 to TRBJ2-3; TRBD2 matches at 8 bases. V shed 8 bases, J shed 5 bases, and the junction held 8 bases outside the gene matches. CDR1 and CDR2 from the germline V gene are KGHDR and SFDVKD. This CDR3 has 14 residues. The CDR3 DNA follows: TGTGCCACCAACGGAGCGGGAGTGGGAGATACGCAGTATTTT. The encoded protein is CATNGAGVGDTQYF.

The chain couples TRBV11-3 to TRBJ2-1; TRBD2 aligns across 10 bases. The J segment lost 5 bases and the V segment lost 4 bases, leaving 5 bases of the junction unmatched. CDR3 size: 15 residues. CDR1 and CDR2 (germline): SGHNT, YENEEA. CDR3 in amino acids: CASSSSGRANNEQFF. The CDR3 nucleotides are TGTGCCAGCAGCTCAAGCGGGAGGGCGAACAATGAGCAGTTCTTC. The variable domain in full, completed from reference TRBV11-3 and TRBJ2-1, reads EAGVVQSPRYKIIEKKQPVAFWCNPISGHNTLYWYLQNLGQGPELLIRYENEEAVDDSQLPKDRFSAERLKGVDSTLKIQPAELGDSAVYLCASSSSGRANNEQFFGPGTRLTVL.

The chain employs TRBV11-2 and TRBJ1-2, with TRBD1 as a possible D gene (6 bases). The length of the CDR3 is 13 residues. Germline lookup yields CDR1 SGHAT and CDR2 FQNNGV. V lost 3 bases, J lost 8 bases, and 13 bases lay in between. CDR3 sequence (DNA): TGTGCCAGCAGCTTGACAGGTAGCCGGGGCTACACCTTC. It is translated as CASSLTGSRGYTF.

The chain is built from TRBV4-1 and TRBJ2-3, with 9 bases fitting TRBD2. The V and J ends lost 1 base and 2 bases, in that order; junction bases with no gene match: 4. Germline V gene data show CDR1 as MGHRA and CDR2 as YSYEKL. CDR3 length equals 16 residues. This CDR3 reads CASSQVRGGNTDTQYF. CDR3 DNA: TGCGCCAGCAGCCAAGTGCGGGGGGGAAACACAGATACGCAGTATTTT.

The genes are TRBV18 and TRBJ2-7, with D possibly matching TRBD1 (6 bases). In germline, CDR1 is KGHSH, CDR2 LQKENI. V was trimmed by 3 bases and J by 5 bases, leaving 14 bases between them. This CDR3 has 14 residues. In nucleotides, the CDR3 is TGTGCCAGCTCACCCCGAGGGGGAGTACACGAGCAGTACTTC. As protein: CASSPRGGVHEQYF.

V usage is TRBV18 and J usage is TRBJ1-3; 7 bases map to TRBD1. This CDR3 comprises 13 residues. With V trimmed by 5 bases and J by 4 bases, 2 bases remained unmatched. Germline V CDR1 and CDR2: KGHSH, LQKENI. CDR3 in amino acids: CASSTGDGNTIYF. The CDR3 region has the DNA TGTGCCAGCTCAACAGGGGACGGAAACACCATATATTTT.

This clone was detected a few times. The chain carries TRBV19 and TRBJ1-1; no reliable D call. The germline V gene has CDR1 LNHDA and CDR2 SQIVND (reference sequence). This CDR3 is built from 15 residues. The V end was cut by 5 bases, the J end by 3 bases, with 16 bases between. The CDR3 protein is CASSLGESGYTEAFF. CDR3 DNA sequence: TGTGCCAGTAGTCTTGGGGAGTCAGGTTACACTGAAGCTTTCTTT.

The chain recombines TRBV29-1 with TRBJ1-2; D not resolved. This CDR3 region has 14 residues. The V end was cut by 3 bases, the J end by 8 bases, with 19 bases between. The germline V gene has CDR1 SQVTM and CDR2 ANQGSEA. The CDR3 nucleotides are TGCAGCGTTGATACTAGGGAAGCGCTGATGGGCTACACCTTC. Translating it yields CSVDTREALMGYTF.

With regard to this clone: Other DNA sequences from this sample encode an identical CDR3 as well. The chain has TRBV4-3 and TRBJ1-6; possible D gene TRBD1, 6 bases. Trimming took 0 bases from V and 9 from J, leaving 15 bases between them. Germline V CDR1 and CDR2: LGHNA, YSLEER. This CDR3 is 16 amino acids long. The CDR3 DNA reads as TGCGCCAGCAGCCAAGACCTGGCAGGGGAAGGTTCACCCCTCCACTTT. It encodes CASSQDLAGEGSPLHF.

This clone was counted only a few times. The chain recombines TRBV9 with TRBJ1-3, with TRBD1 matching over 10 bases. CDR3 length equals 17 residues. Germline-derived CDR1 and CDR2 are SGDLS and YYNGEE. V trimming: 4 bases; J trimming: 4 bases; junction bases outside the gene matches: 11. The CDR3 nucleotides are TGTGCCAGCAGCCCAAGTCCGGGACAGGGGTCAGGAAACACCATATATTTT. This translates into CASSPSPGQGSGNTIYF. Supplemented by reference TRBV9 and TRBJ1-3, the full variable domain reads DSGVTQTPKHLITATGQRVTLRCSPRSGDLSVYWYQQSLDQGLQFLIQYYNGEERAKGNILERFSAQQFPDLHSELNLSSLELGDSALYFCASSPSPGQGSGNTIYFGEGSWLTVV.

The CDR3: CASGLLSSTDTQYF. The CDR3 bases are TGTGCTAGTGGTTTGCTCTCTAGCACAGATACGCAGTATTTT. The chain links TRBV12-5 to TRBJ2-3; D not resolved. V was trimmed by 2 bases and J by 0 bases, leaving 6 bases between them. This CDR3 contains 14 residues. Germline V gene data show CDR1 as LGHNT and CDR2 as FRNRAP. Based on the CDR3 plus reference TRBV12-5 and TRBJ2-3, the full variable domain is DARVTQTPRHKVTEMGQEVTMRCQPILGHNTVFWYRQTMMQGLELLAYFRNRAPLDDSGMPKDRFSAEMPDATLATLKIQPSEPRDSAVYFCASGLLSSTDTQYFGPGTRLTVL.

V gene TRBV7-2 combines with J gene TRBJ1-4; D not certain. V was clipped by 0 bases and J by 3 bases, with 5 bases between them. The CDR3 has 14 amino acids. The germline V gene encodes CDR1 SGHTA and CDR2 FQGNSA. CDR3 coding DNA: TGTGCCAGCAGCTTAGCTCGCGCTAATGAAAAACTGTTTTTT. Residues: CASSLARANEKLFF.

J is TRBJ1-2 and V is TRBV18, with TRBD1 matching 10 bases. V was pared by 8 bases and J by 6 bases, with 6 bases of the junction left unmatched. This CDR3 contains 13 residues. Germline V gene sequence: CDR1 KGHSH, CDR2 LQKENI. Here the CDR3 DNA reads TGTGCCAGCACAGACAGGGGGCCTGATGGCTACACCTTC. Its protein product is CASTDRGPDGYTF.